This T cell receptor (beta chain) was identified in a study of shared clonotypes between healthy human individuals. About the research overall: The donors, a couple of women and three men, were aged 18 to 49.

In regard to this clone: Its antigen is unknown.

Clones were read by immunoSEQ multiplex PCR, and TCRdb kept only the in-frame ones, dropping some. The sample includes around 2,000,000 clones, about 95% of them seen just once. Study-wide results and caveats: Generation probabilities were higher for clonotypes shared across all four sorted-subset donors than for unshared ones.

CDR1 is GTSNPN and CDR2 is SVGIG in the germline V gene (reference sequence). Unmatched junction bases numbered 9, after V lost 0 bases and J lost 0 bases. This CDR3 has 17 amino acids. Naive CD8 cells, CD45RO-negative and positively selected for CCR7, excluded terminally differentiated effector memory CD45RA+ cells. Sequenced input: naive CD8+ T cells sorted from blood. The chain has TRBV30 and TRBJ2-7, with TRBD1 matching 9 bases. This TCR was recovered from a man aged 18 to 30 in good health. The DNA for the CDR3 is TGTGCCTGGAGTGTAACGGGACAGGGCCCGAGCTCCTACGAGCAGTACTTC. It translates to CAWSVTGQGPSSYEQYF. Based on the CDR3 plus reference TRBV30 and TRBJ2-7, the full variable domain is SQTIHQWPATLVQPVGSPLSLECTVEGTSNPNLYWYRQAAGRGLQLLFYSVGIGQISSEVPQNLSASRPQDRQFILSSKKLLLSDSGFYLCAWSVTGQGPSSYEQYFGPGTRLTVT.